A selection of T cell receptor beta chains follows, all from one sample in a study of blood T cell repertoires in COVID-19. Produced via immunoSEQ multiplex PCR; TCRdb's table is partial and in-frame only. The sample carries a few hundred thousand clones, roughly 88% recorded once. What was sequenced was PBMCs or T cells enriched from blood (not recorded which). Every receptor here comes from a man aged 25 to 40 who had recovered from COVID-19. CDR3s include the opening cysteine and the closing phenylalanine or tryptophan.

v_call cdr3_aa
TRBV28 CASSTRAGGPEETQYF
TRBV28 CASSAPGLFSSYEQYF
TRBV3-1/TRBV3-2 CASSRGTASNQPQHF
TRBV11-2 CASSLGLALAAEQFF
TRBV30 CAWNTAGAQPQHF
TRBV6-1 CASSATGGGPYNSPLHF
TRBV30 CAWSVIQPNTEAFF
TRBV3-1/TRBV3-2 CASRLEGTGELFF
TRBV6-4 CASSDLDRGMGGYTF
TRBV2 CASSLPRGEQYF
TRBV5-4 CASSKGGTGDSPLHF
TRBV9 CASSVRSSTDTQYF
TRBV24-1 CATSETDRSGEQYF
TRBV11-2 CASSLGLVGYEQYF
TRBV19 CASSITGTGDQPQHF
TRBV19 CASSMSGEQETQYF
TRBV5-1 CASSLAESNYGYTF
TRBV4-1 CASSDAQGNYGYTF
TRBV14 CASSLIRGNEQFF
TRBV5-1 CASSPLGLTDTQYF
TRBV21-1 CASSIHRDRDLAGGPEKTQYF
TRBV29-1 CSVGTSGGLSTGELFF
TRBV30 CAWIIQPTNRGGHWEQYF
TRBV5-1 CASSLDGQGVGELFF
TRBV29-1 CSIRDRDANYGYTF
TRBV2 CASSEGRNTEAFF
TRBV28 CASSRRARGYEQYF
TRBV7-9 CASSLEAAGEQYF
TRBV6-1 CASSGGTGLSNYGYTF
TRBV15 CATSRDGTSGGGLRDTQYF
TRBV15 CATSRDRGEQFF
TRBV5-4 CASSIQRGAATDTQYF
TRBV7-2 CASSLFWSDTGELFF
TRBV7-2 CASILGGGHNYGYTF
TRBV2 CASRDRALAKNIQYF
TRBV11-2 CASSFHRAGYEQYF
TRBV7-2 CASSLATASYNEQFF
TRBV15 CATSRDGRGGQETQYF
TRBV7-2 CASSPRTGGANEQFF